This is a list of T cell receptor beta chains from one sample in a study of T cell responses to AZD1222 COVID-19 vaccine. Assay used: immunoSEQ multiplex PCR; TCRdb lists only in-frame clones, some missing. The sample shows under 200,000 clones, approximately 95% of them seen only once. The source material was peripheral blood, sampled on day 0 of AZD1222 vaccination. The receptors originated from an adult in good health. CDR3s include the opening cysteine and the closing phenylalanine or tryptophan. A D gene is named only where the DNA matches it firmly. The size field is filled for only some rows; it gives once, few, many or a size class.

D	J	V	size	DNA	CDR3
TRBD1	TRBJ1-1	TRBV6-5	-	TGTGCCAGCAGGTACAGGGGGACGTACACTGAAGCTTTCTTT	CASRYRGTYTEAFF
TRBD1	TRBJ2-1	TRBV24-1	-	TGTGCCACCCAAGGACAGGGCCTTTACAATGAGCAGTTCTTC	CATQGQGLYNEQFF
-	TRBJ1-2	TRBV12-5	-	TGTGCTAGTGCCATCTGGGGGGAGGACCATGGCTACACCTTC	CASAIWGEDHGYTF
-	TRBJ2-2	TRBV5-1	-	TGCGCCAGCAGCCCCCGGGCGAGCTCGGCCACCGGGGAGCTGTTTTTT	CASSPRASSATGELFF
-	TRBJ1-1	TRBV15	-	TGTGCCACCAGCAGAGAACGGGTAGGGAACACTGAAGCTTTCTTT	CATSRERVGNTEAFF
TRBD1	TRBJ1-6	TRBV24-1	-	TGTGCCACCAACGGGACAGGTAGGTTCTTTGATTCACCCCTCCACTTT	CATNGTGRFFDSPLHF
TRBD1	TRBJ1-1	TRBV6-5	-	TGTGCCAGCAGCCGGGACAGGCGCAACACTGAAGCTTTCTTT	CASSRDRRNTEAFF
TRBD1	TRBJ1-2	TRBV3-1/TRBV3-2	few	TGTGCCAGCAGCCAAGGGCCCGGGACAGCTTCTAACTATGGCTACACCTTC	CASSQGPGTASNYGYTF
TRBD1	TRBJ2-7	TRBV3-1/TRBV3-2	-	TGTGCCAGCAGCCCCGGGACAGAGCAGTACGAGCAGTACTTC	CASSPGTEQYEQYF
-	TRBJ2-7	TRBV11-2	-	TGTGCCAGCAGCTTAGAAGGGTATGGAAACTCCTACGAGCAGTACTTC	CASSLEGYGNSYEQYF
-	TRBJ2-7	TRBV3-1/TRBV3-2	-	TGTGCCAGCAGCCACAACGGGGAGCAGTACTTC	CASSHNGEQYF
-	TRBJ2-7	TRBV4-1	-	TGCGCCAGCAGCTCTGGCCCGGGGGAAGAGCAGTACTTC	CASSSGPGEEQYF
TRBD2	TRBJ2-7	TRBV27	-	TGTGCCAGCAGTACTGGACTAGCGGGACCCTACGAGCAGTACTTC	CASSTGLAGPYEQYF
-	TRBJ1-5	TRBV15	-	TGTGCCACCAGCAGAGCGGTTCAGCCCCAGCATTTT	CATSRAVQPQHF
TRBD1	TRBJ1-6	TRBV27	once	TGTGCCAGCAGTCTACGATCCGGGACAGGGGCTCCTGTTGGATCACCCCTCCACTTT	CASSLRSGTGAPVGSPLHF
TRBD1	TRBJ1-3	TRBV6-5	-	TGTGCCAGCAGCCGAGACAGGGCTGGAAACACCATATATTTT	CASSRDRAGNTIYF
TRBD1	TRBJ1-1	TRBV30	-	TGTGCCTGGAGTATCTTGGCAGGGGGCACTGAAGCTTTCTTT	CAWSILAGGTEAFF
TRBD1	TRBJ1-2	TRBV28	-	TGTGCCAGCAGTTTGGGGACAGGGACTATCTATGGCTACACCTTC	CASSLGTGTIYGYTF
-	TRBJ1-2	TRBV30	-	TGTGCCTGGAGTCAGGGGCGGGTGCGAGGCTACACCTTC	CAWSQGRVRGYTF
TRBD1	TRBJ1-2	TRBV6-5	-	TGTGCCAGCAGCGAGACTAAAGGACAGGGCTATGGCTACACCTTC	CASSETKGQGYGYTF
-	TRBJ1-2	TRBV4-2	-	TGTGCCAGCAGCCAAACCCGACAGGATGGCTACACCTTC	CASSQTRQDGYTF
-	TRBJ1-2	TRBV30	-	TGTGCCTGGAGTAAGGGGCAGGGAGATTACTATGGCTACACCTTC	CAWSKGQGDYYGYTF
-	TRBJ2-3	TRBV20-1	-	TGCAGTGCGGGGGGCCGGGATACGCAGTATTTT	CSAGGRDTQYF
-	TRBJ1-1	TRBV12-3/TRBV12-4	-	TGTGCCAGCAGGGGGATGAACACTGAAGCTTTCTTT	CASRGMNTEAFF